The 11 T cell receptor beta chains presented below share a single source sample, sequenced in a study of Japanese encephalitis immunity and Zika vaccine responses. For 6 days, PBMCs labeled with CFSE were cultured with peptide pools at roughly 1 ug/mL each. Proliferating CD4 T cells were sorted unfixed as live CD56-CD19-CD16-CD3+CD4+ CFSE-low cells. TCRdb analysed the 5' RACE reads with MiXCR anew, one entry per CDR3 protein. This sample carries roughly 250 distinct CDR3 sequences, more than 3% of them seen once, and the ten largest clones take approximately 37%. The specimen comprised antigen-activated CD4+ T cells from blood, cultured, sampled during a Zika inactivated vaccine study. Every receptor here comes from an adult man who received an inactivated Zika virus vaccine.

Sample share makes this clonotype large. The chain joins TRBV20-1 to TRBJ2-7, with D possibly matching TRBD1 (8 bases). The V end was cut by 2 bases, the J end by 4 bases, with 15 bases between. This CDR3 is 14 amino acids long. Germline V gene data show CDR1 as DFQATT and CDR2 as SNEGSKA (reference sequence). The CDR3 DNA reads as TGCAGTGCTAGACGGACAGGGAGGGGGTACGAGCAGTACTTC. It codes for CSARRTGRGYEQYF.

This clonotype is large (0.1 to 1%) within its sample. This chain connects TRBV7-9 to TRBJ2-3; the D is unclear. The V end was cut by 0 bases, the J end by 0 bases, with 7 bases between. The length of the CDR3 is 15 residues. Germline values: CDR1 SEHNR, CDR2 FQNEAQ (reference sequence). The DNA for the CDR3 is TGTGCCAGCAGCTTAGCCGGAGCTAGCACAGATACGCAGTATTTT. It yields the protein CASSLAGASTDTQYF.

The V and J genes are TRBV7-2 and TRBJ1-4, with 8 bases identical to TRBD1. Germline V gene lookup returns CDR1 SGHTA and CDR2 FQGNSA. The ends lost 3 bases at V and 6 bases at J; junction bases unmatched: 3. The CDR3 spans 14 residues. CDR3 loop: CASSLYRGDEKLFF. In DNA, the CDR3 is TGTGCCAGCAGCTTGTACAGGGGGGATGAAAAACTGTTTTTT.

This clonotype is labeled large. V is TRBV20-1 and J is TRBJ1-5, with D uncertain. Trimming removed 3 bases at V and 3 bases at J, with 15 bases between. The length of the CDR3 is 15 residues. Germline V gene lookup returns CDR1 DFQATT and CDR2 SNEGSKA (reference sequence). Here the CDR3 DNA reads TGCAGTGCTAGGAATCGCCTGATCACCAATCAGCCCCAGCATTTT. Residues: CSARNRLITNQPQHF.

By proportion, this clonotype is large. Written as DNA, the CDR3 is TGTGCCAGTAGTATAGCGGCCCGTAACTATGGCTACACCTTC. The encoded protein is CASSIAARNYGYTF. This chain joins TRBV19 and TRBJ1-2; D uncertain. The length of the CDR3 is 14 residues. V lost 1 base and J 1 base, leaving 7 bases between the germline ends. Germline-derived CDR1 and CDR2 are LNHDA and SQIVND (reference sequence). Combining the CDR3 with reference TRBV19 and TRBJ1-2 gives the whole variable domain DGGITQSPKYLFRKEGQNVTLSCEQNLNHDAMYWYRQDPGQGLRLIYYSQIVNDFQKGDIAEGYSVSREKKESFPLTVTSAQKNPTAFYLCASSIAARNYGYTFGSGTRLTVV.

This clonotype is classed as medium-sized. The chain combines TRBV4-3 with TRBJ2-6, with 7 bases lining up with TRBD1. CDR3 size: 18 residues. Looked up from germline, CDR1 is LGHNA and CDR2 is YSLEER. Trimming took 1 base from V and 0 from J; bases not matched to a gene: 6. Here the CDR3 reads CASSQAGTASSGANVLTF. The DNA of the CDR3 is TGCGCCAGCAGCCAAGCCGGGACAGCGAGCTCTGGGGCCAACGTCCTGACTTTC.

By sample fraction, this clonotype is medium-sized. The chain couples TRBV15 to TRBJ1-6; no clear D gene. The CDR3 is 15 residues long. V lost 0 bases and J 9 bases, leaving 12 bases between the germline ends. Germline V gene data show CDR1 as LNHNV and CDR2 as YYDKDF (reference sequence). The CDR3 DNA sequence: TGTGCCACCAGCAGAGAGGTGGTTGGGTTTTCACCCCTCCACTTT. Translating it yields CATSREVVGFSPLHF.

By share, this clonotype counts as large (0.1 to 1%). The rearrangement links TRBV3-1 to TRBJ2-1; D gene unclear. V gave up 0 bases and J gave up 6 bases, with 9 bases separating them. CDR3 length equals 14 residues. Germline V gene lookup returns CDR1 LGHDT and CDR2 YNNKEL (reference sequence). The CDR3 sequence: CASSQDLNSNEQFF. CDR3 in DNA: TGTGCCAGCAGCCAAGATCTCAACAGCAATGAGCAGTTCTTC.

By share of the sample, this clonotype is medium-sized. V and J are TRBV13 and TRBJ1-1; D unclear. Germline values: CDR1 PRHDT, CDR2 FYEKMQ (reference sequence). This CDR3 is built from 15 residues. V lost 5 bases and J lost 3, with 16 bases in between. DNA for the CDR3: TGTGCCAGCAGCCCACCCGGGTCCCCCTACACTGAAGCTTTCTTT. It encodes CASSPPGSPYTEAFF.

The genes are TRBV11-3 and TRBJ2-7; 10 nucleotides match TRBD2. V shed 5 bases, J shed 0 bases, and the junction held 16 bases outside the gene matches. CDR3 length: 19 residues. Germline V lookup: CDR1 SGHNT, CDR2 YENEEA. The CDR3 DNA sequence: TGTGCCAGCAGCCACCCAGGCCTAGCGGGGGCAGAGAGCTCCTACGAGCAGTACTTC. Its translation: CASSHPGLAGAESSYEQYF. The entire variable domain, with the rest obtained from reference TRBV11-3 and TRBJ2-7, is as follows: EAGVVQSPRYKIIEKKQPVAFWCNPISGHNTLYWYLQNLGQGPELLIRYENEEAVDDSQLPKDRFSAERLKGVDSTLKIQPAELGDSAVYLCASSHPGLAGAESSYEQYFGPGTRLTVT.

As for this clonotype: A much larger clone sits a single nucleotide away, making a read error possible. The chain uses TRBV7-2 and TRBJ1-2; 8 nucleotides align to TRBD1. The CDR3 is 14 residues long. CDR1 is SGHTA, CDR2 FQGNSA, per germline. CDR3 coding DNA: TGTGCCAGAAGCTTAATCAGGGGGCATGGTGGCTACACCTTC. It codes for CARSLIRGHGGYTF.